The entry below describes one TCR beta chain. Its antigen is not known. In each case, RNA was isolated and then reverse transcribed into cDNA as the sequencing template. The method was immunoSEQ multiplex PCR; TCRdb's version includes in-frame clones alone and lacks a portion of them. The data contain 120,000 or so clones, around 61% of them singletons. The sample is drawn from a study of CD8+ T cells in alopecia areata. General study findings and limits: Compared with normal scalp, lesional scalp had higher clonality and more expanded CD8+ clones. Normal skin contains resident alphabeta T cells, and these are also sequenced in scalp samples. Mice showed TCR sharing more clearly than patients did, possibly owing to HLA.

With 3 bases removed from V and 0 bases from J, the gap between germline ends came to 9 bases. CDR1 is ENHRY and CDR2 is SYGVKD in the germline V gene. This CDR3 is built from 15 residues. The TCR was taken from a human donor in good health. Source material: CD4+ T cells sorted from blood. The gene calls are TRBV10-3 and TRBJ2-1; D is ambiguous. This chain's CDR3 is CAISDAGSSYNEQFF. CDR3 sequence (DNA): TGTGCCATCAGTGATGCTGGTAGCTCCTACAATGAGCAGTTCTTC.